The clone carrying this T cell receptor (beta chain) appeared many times. What it recognizes is unknown. Germline V gene sequence: CDR1 SQVTM, CDR2 ANQGSEA. This CDR3 comprises 17 residues. The V and J ends lost 7 bases and 5 bases, in that order; junction bases with no gene match: 17. One entry per CDR3 protein results from TCRdb running MiXCR on the 5' RACE reads. There are fewer than 300,000 distinct CDR3 sequences in the sample; around 15% occur only once, and 22% lies in the top ten. This specimen comes from a study of T-cell memory formation after mild COVID-19. General study points: The study detected some responding clones in pre-infection memory, suggesting cross-reactive memory joined.

The sequenced material came from PBMCs or a T cell subset sorted from them (not recorded which). This sequence joins TRBV29-1 and TRBJ2-1, with 10 bases that match TRBD1. This receptor was obtained from a man aged 18 to 30 who had mild COVID-19 (a few samples of this study predate the infection). Cell type and time point are not known. The CDR3 coding sequence is TGCAGCGCTACCCGCCTCTCCGGGACAGGGGTTAACAATGAGCAGTTCTTC. It translates to CSATRLSGTGVNNEQFF.